This T cell receptor beta chain was obtained from a study of blood T cell repertoires in COVID-19. About the study: The United States, Italy and Spain provided the acute and convalescent COVID-19 samples. Sources were T cells, B-cell-depleted T cells, or PBMCs; the material itself was cDNA or gDNA.

This clone has only one observation. Enrolled during active infection, Seattle patients were then followed longitudinally. V lost 1 base and J lost 5, with 21 bases in between. The CDR3 runs to 17 residues. Germline CDR1 and CDR2: SGDLS and YYNGEE. Study processing details: Nucleated cell counts were estimated from reference gene primer amplification. This table comes from immunoSEQ multiplex PCR, and its TCRdb copy is limited to in-frame clones, with some not included. That table is the source of V, J and clone size, and D and trimming were worked out from the DNA. Of 410,000 or so clones listed, approximately 89% are singletons.

Source material: peripheral blood. The rearrangement uses TRBV9 and TRBJ1-1; possible D gene TRBD1, 5 bases. The clonotype originates from a woman aged 40 to 50 with COVID-19, enrolled during active disease. Written as DNA, the CDR3 is TGTGCCAGCAGCGTACCGGACCGGGGCGGGGGGGGAACTGAAGCTTTCTTT. Encoded protein: CASSVPDRGGGGTEAFF.